One and the same sample provided the 6 T cell receptor beta chains below, sequenced in a study of shared clonotypes between healthy human individuals. The data were produced by immunoSEQ multiplex PCR, yet TCRdb's version contains in-frame clones alone and is incomplete. The table includes approximately 400,000 clones, 96% detected once. What was sequenced was memory CD8+ T cells sorted from blood. Sample subset: CD45RO+ cells pooled with CCR7-negative TemRA cells. These TCRs come from a man aged 25 to 45 in good health.

The chain employs TRBV14 and TRBJ2-4; D gene unclear. This CDR3 has 13 amino acids. The germline V and J ends were trimmed by 1 base and 6 bases, with 7 bases remaining between them. Looked up from germline, CDR1 is SGHDN and CDR2 is FVKESK. This chain's CDR3 is CASSQGLGNIQYF. CDR3 coding DNA: TGTGCCAGCAGCCAAGGGCTGGGAAACATTCAGTACTTC.

This chain joins TRBV5-5 and TRBJ2-7, with D perhaps TRBD2 (6 bases). The CDR3 consists of 15 residues. V was clipped by 0 bases and J by 2 bases, with 12 bases between them. The germline V gene encodes CDR1 SGHKS and CDR2 YYEKEE (reference sequence). CDR3 amino acids: CASSLEVGGPYEQYF. For the CDR3, the DNA is TGTGCCAGCAGCTTGGAGGTGGGAGGTCCCTACGAGCAGTACTTC.

The chain has TRBV27 and TRBJ1-1; D remains ambiguous. Germline V gives CDR1 MNHEY, CDR2 SMNVEV (reference sequence). Trimming stripped 3 bases from V and 1 base from J, with 12 bases between. There are 15 residues in the CDR3. Here the CDR3 DNA reads TGTGCCAGCAGTTTTAGGCCGGACGGGAACACTGAAGCTTTCTTT. It yields the protein CASSFRPDGNTEAFF.

The chain links TRBV11-2 to TRBJ2-7; a possible D gene is TRBD2 (6 bases). The V end was cut by 8 bases, the J end by 1 base, with 15 bases between. This CDR3 has 14 residues. Germline V gene sequence: CDR1 SGHAT, CDR2 FQNNGV. CDR3 in DNA: TGTGCCAGCCAGACTCACGGGACTTCCTACGAGCAGTACTTC. Translating gives CASQTHGTSYEQYF.

V and J are TRBV5-1 and TRBJ2-3; D is unresolved. CDR1 and CDR2 (germline): SGHRS, YFSETQ. The CDR3 runs 10 residues. Trimming removed 6 bases at V and 5 bases at J, with 4 bases between. The CDR3 reads CASTGDTQYF. The CDR3 nucleotides are TGCGCCAGCACGGGAGATACGCAGTATTTT.

The CDR3 DNA reads TGTGCCAGCAGGACTCACGATCCTAATGAAAAACTGTTTTTT. Protein sequence: CASRTHDPNEKLFF. The chain uses TRBV6-6 and TRBJ1-4; D remains ambiguous. Trimming took off 6 bases at V and 3 bases at J, with 11 bases between the two ends. Germline assignment: CDR1 MNHNY and CDR2 SVGAGI (reference sequence). The CDR3 has 14 amino acids.